This TCR beta chain was recorded in a study of T cell responses to AZD1222 COVID-19 vaccine. Libraries were prepared by immunoSEQ multiplex PCR; TCRdb keeps only in-frame clonotypes and omits some of them. The sample lists more than 100,000 clones, about 91% occurring once. Between the trimmed V and J ends, which lost 7 bases and 4 bases, there was a span of 16 bases. Germline CDR1 and CDR2: SQVTM and ANQGSEA. The CDR3 totals 13 residues. The clonotype originates from an adult who received the AZD1222 COVID-19 vaccine. The V call is TRBV29-1, the J call TRBJ1-2; maybe TRBD1 (6 bases). Source: peripheral blood, taken 28 days after the second AZD1222 dose. CDR3 DNA: TGCAGCGCACAGGACAGCCGGATCTATGGCTACACCTTC. It is translated as CSAQDSRIYGYTF.